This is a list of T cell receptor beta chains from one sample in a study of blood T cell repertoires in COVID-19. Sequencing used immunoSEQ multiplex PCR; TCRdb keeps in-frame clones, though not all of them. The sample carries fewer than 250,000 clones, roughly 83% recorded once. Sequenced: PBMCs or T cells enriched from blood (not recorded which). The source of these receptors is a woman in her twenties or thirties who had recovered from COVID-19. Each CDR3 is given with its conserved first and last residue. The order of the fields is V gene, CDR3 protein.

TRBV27,CASSPTLDRGYSPLHF
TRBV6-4,CASSDVPGSEAFF
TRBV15,CASAGVGEKLFF
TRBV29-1,CSVCRTGLYNEQFF
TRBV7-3,CASSLTPSGQGNTGELFF
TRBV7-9,CASSRGRGGNQPQHF
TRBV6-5,CASSSDRHPTDTQYF
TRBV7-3,CASSQGVRGSSGRGDEQFF
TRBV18,CASSPMIQFVPEAFF
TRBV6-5,CASSPEGGNYGYTF
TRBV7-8,CASSPGFRGTYGYTF
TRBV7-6,CASSLAWTGSNTIYF
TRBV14,CASSQRGLAYPYNEQFF
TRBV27,CASSLIPDIMRAFF